These 25 T cell receptor beta chains share one sample of origin, sequenced in a study of CD8 T cells in Susac syndrome. A quantity of about 0.45 to 1 ug RNA underwent reverse transcription using random hexamers. From the immunoSEQ multiplex PCR reads, TCRdb called clonotypes with MiXCR, one entry per CDR3 protein. The sample shows some 300,000 distinct CDR3 sequences, around 91% of them seen only once. Sequencing was carried out using CD8+ T cells from PBMCs. These receptors were obtained from a human donor with multiple sclerosis.

This chain joins TRBV29-1 and TRBJ2-7; D may be TRBD2 (7 bases). Between the trimmed V and J ends, which lost 4 bases and 2 bases, there was a span of 12 bases. The germline V gene has CDR1 SQVTM and CDR2 ANQGSEA. This CDR3 is 13 amino acids long. This CDR3 reads CSVGAGDTYEQYF. In DNA form, the CDR3 reads TGCAGCGTTGGTGCGGGGGACACCTACGAGCAGTACTTC.

This sequence joins TRBV12-3 or TRBV12-4 and TRBJ1-5; TRBD1 aligns across 9 bases. With 5 bases clipped from V and 10 bases from J, the junction kept 9 bases outside the gene matches. This CDR3 contains 14 residues. The CDR3 sequence: CASSPGTGSSPQHF. Written as DNA, the CDR3 is TGTGCCAGCAGTCCCGGGACAGGGTCTTCTCCCCAGCATTTT.

The rearrangement uses TRBV29-1 and TRBJ1-5; D is uncertain. CDR3 length: 14 amino acids. Germline assignment: CDR1 SQVTM and CDR2 ANQGSEA. V was clipped by 4 bases and J by 4 bases, with 14 bases between them. The CDR3 spells CSVGRGGANQPQHF. CDR3 coding DNA: TGCAGCGTTGGTCGTGGAGGAGCAAATCAGCCCCAGCATTTT.

The chain joins TRBV7-2 to TRBJ2-3; TRBD2 matches 8 bases. V dropped 3 bases and J dropped 3; count of bases not matched to a gene: 5. From germline, CDR1 is SGHTA and CDR2 FQGNSA. This CDR3 has 15 amino acids. The CDR3 spells CASSLGLGGTDTQYF. CDR3 sequence (DNA): TGTGCCAGCAGCTTGGGACTAGGTGGGACAGATACGCAGTATTTT.

The chain uses TRBV28 and TRBJ1-6; 10 nucleotides match TRBD1. Germline values: CDR1 MDHEN, CDR2 SYDVKM. With 6 bases clipped from V and 10 bases from J, the junction kept 9 bases outside the gene matches. The CDR3 loop spans 15 amino acids. In DNA form, the CDR3 reads TGTGCCAGCAGCATAACCGGGACAGGGGCGTCACCCCTCCACTTT. It translates to CASSITGTGASPLHF. Using reference TRBV28 and TRBJ1-6 for the parts outside the CDR3, the full variable domain is DVKVTQSSRYLVKRTGEKVFLECVQDMDHENMFWYRQDPGLGLRLIYFSYDVKMKEKGDIPEGYSVSREKKERFSLILESASTNQTSMYLCASSITGTGASPLHFGNGTRLTVT.

V gene TRBV30 combines with J gene TRBJ2-3, with a tentative D call TRBD1 (6 bases). The germline gives CDR1 GTSNPN, CDR2 SVGIG (reference sequence). The CDR3 is 15 amino acids. Trimming took off 0 bases at V and 0 bases at J, with 10 bases between the two ends. This CDR3 reads CAWSVGHASTDTQYF. As DNA, the CDR3 is TGTGCCTGGAGTGTGGGACATGCTAGCACAGATACGCAGTATTTT.

This rearrangement joins TRBV4-2 to TRBJ1-5; D perhaps matches TRBD1 (5 bases). The CDR3 is 16 residues long. The V end lost 0 bases, the J end lost 7 bases, and 16 bases lay between the germline ends. Germline lookup yields CDR1 LGHNA and CDR2 YNFKEQ. The CDR3 DNA follows: TGTGCCAGCAGCCAAGATACCTCTGACAGTGCCCAGCCCCAGCATTTT. This translates into CASSQDTSDSAQPQHF.

V usage is TRBV28 and J usage is TRBJ2-3, with 10 bases matching TRBD2. Germline lookup yields CDR1 MDHEN and CDR2 SYDVKM. The CDR3 length is 18 residues. V dropped 2 bases and J dropped 1; count of bases not matched to a gene: 9. The CDR3 DNA reads as TGTGCCAGCAGTTTAATAGCGGGAGGAGGTTTTGGCACAGATACGCAGTATTTT. It yields the protein CASSLIAGGGFGTDTQYF.

The rearrangement joins TRBV7-2 to TRBJ2-5, with TRBD2 identical over 13 bases. The germline V gene encodes CDR1 SGHTA and CDR2 FQGNSA. The J segment lost 2 bases and the V segment lost 5 bases, leaving 8 bases of the junction unmatched. The CDR3 has 17 amino acids. The CDR3 spells CASSLGLAGAFQETQYF. The DNA for the CDR3 is TGTGCCAGCAGCCTCGGACTAGCGGGGGCCTTTCAAGAGACCCAGTACTTC.

V usage is TRBV30 and J usage is TRBJ1-1; no reliable D call. CDR1 and CDR2 (germline): GTSNPN, SVGIG (reference sequence). V lost 2 bases and J 6 bases, leaving 16 bases between the germline ends. The CDR3 is 14 amino acids. The CDR3 coding sequence is TGTGCCTGGAGTTTGGTGTACGGTAGCGCTGAAGCTTTCTTT. Protein: CAWSLVYGSAEAFF.

The rearrangement uses TRBV9 and TRBJ2-1; 10 bases line up with TRBD2. CDR1 and CDR2 from the germline V gene are SGDLS and YYNGEE. The V segment lost 1 base and the J segment 0 bases; nucleotides outside the gene matches: 1. The CDR3 spans 16 residues. The CDR3 protein is CASSVSSGGSYNEQFF. The DNA of the CDR3 is TGTGCCAGCAGCGTATCTAGCGGGGGCTCCTACAATGAGCAGTTCTTC.

This clonotype occurred a few times. The J gene is TRBJ2-7, the V gene TRBV15; D may be TRBD1 (6 bases). The CDR3 sequence is 13 residues long. CDR1 LNHNV and CDR2 YYDKDF come from the germline V gene (reference sequence). Trimming removed 1 base at V and 5 bases at J, with 9 bases between. Here the CDR3 reads CATSRVKGDEQYF. The CDR3 nucleotides are TGTGCCACCAGCAGAGTTAAGGGGGACGAGCAGTACTTC.

The rearrangement uses TRBV2 and TRBJ2-1; a possible D gene is TRBD2 (5 bases). From germline, CDR1 is SNHLY and CDR2 FYNNEI. The germline V and J ends were trimmed by 8 bases and 0 bases, with 23 bases remaining between them. This CDR3 has 18 residues. DNA for the CDR3: TGTGCCAGCGTCGGAGGCCTCCGGGAACACTCCTCCTACAATGAGCAGTTCTTC. Its protein product is CASVGGLREHSSYNEQFF.

V is TRBV3-1 and J is TRBJ2-3; D is perhaps TRBD1 (5 bases). Germline CDR1 LGHDT, CDR2 YNNKEL (reference sequence). The CDR3 consists of 16 residues. Trimming took off 2 bases at V and 3 bases at J, with 15 bases between the two ends. The CDR3 loop reads CASSQLRARETDTQYF. CDR3 nucleotide sequence: TGTGCCAGCAGCCAACTACGGGCCAGGGAAACAGATACGCAGTATTTT.

The genes are TRBV12-3 or TRBV12-4 and TRBJ1-1; D possibly corresponds to TRBD1 (6 bases). V was cut by 3 bases and J by 3 bases, with 14 bases left in between. The CDR3 is made up of 15 amino acids. CDR3 DNA sequence: TGTGCCAGCAGTTTGGCGGGGGCAGGGGACACTGAAGCTTTCTTT. It encodes CASSLAGAGDTEAFF.

J is TRBJ2-2 and V is TRBV20-1; D not resolved. CDR3 length: 15 amino acids. Germline CDR1 and CDR2: DFQATT and SNEGSKA (reference sequence). V was shortened by 1 base and J by 4 bases, with 13 bases between the two germline ends. The CDR3 nucleotides read TGCAGTGCTAGAGTGTTTGGGAACGGCACCGGGGAGCTGTTTTTT. Translation: CSARVFGNGTGELFF.

The chain is built from TRBV4-1 and TRBJ1-5, with no clear D. Germline V gene lookup returns CDR1 MGHRA and CDR2 YSYEKL. The V end was cut by 1 base, the J end by 2 bases, with 15 bases between. The CDR3 totals 17 residues. This CDR3 is CASSQGGTGIGNQPQHF. The DNA for the CDR3 is TGCGCCAGCAGCCAAGGGGGTACTGGGATCGGCAATCAGCCCCAGCATTTT.

V usage is TRBV30 and J usage is TRBJ2-3, with TRBD2 identical over 7 bases. Germline loops: CDR1 GTSNPN, CDR2 SVGIG (reference sequence). CDR3 length equals 15 residues. V gave up 1 base and J gave up 2 bases; unmatched junction bases: 6. The CDR3 coding sequence is TGTGCCTGGAGTGGCGGGGGAGCTTACACAGATACGCAGTATTTT. Its protein is CAWSGGGAYTDTQYF.

This rearrangement joins TRBV28 to TRBJ1-5, with TRBD1 matching 7 bases. The germline gives CDR1 MDHEN, CDR2 SYDVKM. The CDR3 runs 14 residues. Trimming removed 5 bases from V and 3 bases from J; junction bases left unmatched: 4. CDR3 DNA: TGTGCCAGCAGTGGGACAGCCACCAATCAGCCCCAGCATTTT. It is translated as CASSGTATNQPQHF.

V and J are TRBV29-1 and TRBJ1-2; D not certain. Trimming took 3 bases from V and 2 from J, leaving 10 bases between them. This CDR3 comprises 13 residues. The germline gives CDR1 SQVTM, CDR2 ANQGSEA. As DNA, the CDR3 is TGCAGCGTTGAGGAACAGCTAAACTATGGCTACACCTTC. As protein: CSVEEQLNYGYTF.

The J gene is TRBJ2-3, the V gene TRBV28, with 7 positions matching TRBD2. Germline V lookup: CDR1 MDHEN, CDR2 SYDVKM. The CDR3 length is 16 residues. Unmatched junction bases numbered 8, after V lost 0 bases and J lost 5 bases. The CDR3 DNA is TGTGCCAGCAGTTTATGGGCTAGCGGAATGGTAGATACGCAGTATTTT. Its protein product is CASSLWASGMVDTQYF.

This clonotype occurred once. The J gene is TRBJ1-5, the V gene TRBV6-1; D gene unclear. The V end was cut by 0 bases, the J end by 1 base, with 13 bases between. Germline V gene data show CDR1 as MNHNS and CDR2 as SASEGT. This CDR3 comprises 17 residues. CDR3: CASSEALLGSSNQPQHF. Written as DNA, the CDR3 is TGTGCCAGCAGTGAAGCGCTTTTGGGGTCCAGCAATCAGCCCCAGCATTTT.

The chain carries TRBV29-1 and TRBJ2-4, with TRBD2 identical over 12 bases. CDR1 SQVTM and CDR2 ANQGSEA come from the germline V gene. The CDR3 has 11 residues. V was clipped by 4 bases and J by 15 bases; unmatched bases: 4. The CDR3: CSVGLAGERYF. The CDR3 nucleotides are TGCAGCGTTGGACTAGCGGGAGAAAGGTACTTC.

This clonotype was observed a few times. The junction does not match germline at one end; this may be a read error. The V and J genes are TRBV6-1 and TRBJ2-7; 9 bases fit TRBD2. The CDR3 totals 15 residues. Germline CDR1 MNHNS, CDR2 SASEGT. The CDR3 reads CAISEGGGETDEQYF. In nucleotides, the CDR3 is TGTGCCATCAGTGAGGGCGGGGGGGAGACGGACGAGCAGTACTTC.

J is TRBJ2-1 and V is TRBV27; the match to TRBD2 covers 8 bases. This CDR3 is built from 16 residues. Unmatched junction bases numbered 13, after V lost 5 bases and J lost 7 bases. Germline V gives CDR1 MNHEY, CDR2 SMNVEV (reference sequence). CDR3 coding DNA: TGTGCCAGCAGTCCATCCAGCGGGAGTGCAGGAAATGAGCAGTTCTTC. It codes for CASSPSSGSAGNEQFF.